The subject of this entry is one T cell receptor (beta chain). Germline loops: CDR1 SEHNR, CDR2 FQNEAQ (reference sequence). CDR3 length: 16 amino acids. V dropped 5 bases and J dropped 6; count of bases not matched to a gene: 12. The sample is drawn from a study of cytomegalovirus exposure and HLA in healthy donors. Vbeta (60) and Jbeta (13) primers were used in the PCR. Assay: immunoSEQ multiplex PCR; the TCRdb copy retains only in-frame clones and omits some. The sample has about 120,000 clones, 70% to 80% seen once. The material sequenced was PBMCs. The sequence derives from a woman between 35 and 50 years old in good health and CMV-seropositive. The V call is TRBV7-9, the J call TRBJ2-3; 9 nucleotides agree with TRBD2. In DNA, the CDR3 is TGTGCCAGCAGCCCCGGAAGTGGCGGGGGGGCCGATACGCAGTATTTT. Its translation: CASSPGSGGGADTQYF.